This T cell receptor (beta chain) was captured in a study of blood T cells in healthy people across ages. Findings of the study overall: Donors of long life had a larger count of naive CD4+ cells and greater diversity than aged donors.

Every donor provided roughly 10 milliliters of peripheral blood. It was with a sample-barcoded 5' primer and a J-beta primer mix that a second PCR of about 6 to 11 cycles was run. A template-switch adaptor containing 12 random nucleotides labeled each cDNA molecule. Every sample gave at least 2.5 million paired-end reads containing CDR3. TCRdb re-derived calls from the 5' RACE reads in MiXCR, one entry per CDR3 protein. The sample shows 870,000 or so distinct CDR3 sequences, more than 25% of them seen only once. The V gene's germline CDR1 is SGHRS and CDR2 YFSETQ. CDR3 length equals 15 residues. To note about this clonotype: The antigen is undetermined. A much larger clone lies one base from this, so it may be a read error.

The sample comprised blood. This receptor was obtained from a woman older than 75 in good health. The chain employs TRBV5-1 and TRBJ2-1; 10 positions agree with TRBD2. The CDR3 sequence: CAGSLDNSGGTEQFF. For the CDR3, the DNA is TGCGCCGGCAGCTTGGATAATAGCGGGGGGACCGAGCAGTTCTTC.